This entry features one T cell receptor (beta chain) sequence. Its antigen is currently unknown. TCRdb's table, derived via immunoSEQ multiplex PCR, lists solely in-frame clones and lacks some. In the table there are approximately 40,000 clones, 55% to 80% of which are singletons. This CDR3 has 15 amino acids. Losses at the gene ends were 5 bases for V and 6 bases for J; bases not matched to a gene: 7. Per germline, CDR1 SGHTA and CDR2 FQGNSA. The data were taken from a study of radiotherapy plus CTLA-4 blockade in lung cancer. Regarding the study as a whole: Strongest reported response predictors: early blood clone changes and post-radiation interferon-beta.

The receptor comes from a human donor with non-small cell lung cancer who had stable disease on radiotherapy plus ipilimumab. The specimen comprised peripheral blood, sampled from a patient treated with radiotherapy plus ipilimumab. V and J are TRBV7-2 and TRBJ2-2, with 9 bases fitting TRBD1. CDR3 sequence reads: CASSTQQGAPGELFF. In nucleotides, the CDR3 is TGTGCCAGCAGCACCCAACAGGGGGCGCCCGGGGAGCTGTTTTTT.